Listed below are T cell receptor beta chains from one sample, sequenced in a study of cytomegalovirus exposure and HLA in healthy donors. Data came from immunoSEQ multiplex PCR; TCRdb stores just in-frame clones and leaves some out. The sample carries 150,000 to 160,000 clones, approximately 80% recorded once. Sequencing was performed on PBMCs. The receptors stem from a man younger than 45 in good health and CMV-seropositive. Both conserved end residues are part of each CDR3. The D gene is left open where the match is weak. Clone size is given for some rows only: seen once, a few or many times, or a class if the clone is expanded.

. TRBJ2-3 TRBV6-6 . TGTGCCAGCAGTCACGCACTATCCACAGATACGCAGTATTTT CASSHALSTDTQYF
. TRBJ2-5 TRBV5-1 . TGCGCCAGCAGCTTGGGGCAGGCGGGGACCCAGTACTTC CASSLGQAGTQYF
. TRBJ2-5 TRBV11-3 . TGTGCCAGCAGCTTAACCGGGACATCCCAAGAGACCCAGTACTTC CASSLTGTSQETQYF
. TRBJ2-7 TRBV19 . TGTGCCAGTAGTATAGGTCAAGCTGCCTCCTACGAGCAGTACTTC CASSIGQAASYEQYF
. TRBJ2-1 TRBV28 once TGTGCCAGCAGTGACCCGCAGGGTCGAAGCTACAATGAGCAGTTCTTC CASSDPQGRSYNEQFF
TRBD1 TRBJ1-1 TRBV7-8 . TGTGCCAGCAGCGGCCGGACAGGGGGTTTGGGCCTTGCTGAAGCTTTCTTT CASSGRTGGLGLAEAFF
. TRBJ1-4 TRBV30 . TGTGCCTGGAGTCGCGCCAGGGGATTAGGGTCAACTAATGAAAAACTGTTTTTT CAWSRARGLGSTNEKLFF
TRBD2 TRBJ2-7 TRBV4-1 once TGCGCCAGCAGATCCGGACTAGCGGAAGACTACGAGCAGTACTTC CASRSGLAEDYEQYF
TRBD1 TRBJ2-5 TRBV15 . TGTGCCACCAGCAGTGGACAGGGAGAAGAGACCCAGTACTTC CATSSGQGEETQYF
TRBD1 TRBJ1-1 TRBV6-5 . TGTGCCAGCAGCCGACAGGGGGTTGAAGGCACTGAAGCTTTCTTT CASSRQGVEGTEAFF
. TRBJ2-6 TRBV27 . TGTGCCAGCAGCCGGGACTCCCTGCCCAACGTCCTGACTTTC CASSRDSLPNVLTF
TRBD1 TRBJ1-6 TRBV6-1 few TGTGCCGGTTTAATGGACAGGGTAGGATCACCCCTCCACTTT CAGLMDRVGSPLHF
. TRBJ1-4 TRBV6-1 . TGTGCCAGCAGTTTAAGGGGTGTGAGTGAAAAACTGTTTTTT CASSLRGVSEKLFF
. TRBJ1-5 TRBV28 . TGTGCCAGCAGTTTACGGGCAGGAGGAGATCAGCCCCAGCATTTT CASSLRAGGDQPQHF